One TCR beta chain is described in this entry. Its antigen is not known. V was cut by 5 bases and J by 1 base, with 19 bases left in between. This CDR3 contains 17 residues. The germline CDR1 and CDR2 sequences are SEHNR and FQNEAQ (reference sequence). This sample was taken from a study of CD8+ T cells in alopecia areata. Study in general: Twice daily, treated patients received 5 to 10 mg of oral tofacitinib.

The study, taken as a whole, reports: Because of a solitary nonresponder, the connection of baseline CD8+ expansion to response stays uncertain. Mice gave a clearer picture of TCR sharing than patients did, possibly for HLA-related reasons.

Extraction of RNA preceded its reverse transcription into cDNA, which served as the sequencing template. Repertoires were generated with immunoSEQ multiplex PCR, while TCRdb's copy carries only in-frame clones and drops some. The sample has 80,000 or so clones, approximately 66% seen once; the top ten hold about 20%. As for treatment: oral pan-JAK inhibitor, 5-10 mg twice daily. The source of this sequence is a human donor with alopecia areata. The chain combines TRBV7-9 with TRBJ2-3; possibly TRBD1 for D (6 bases). Sample: CD8+ T cells sorted from blood, taken at week 24, from a patient treated with tofacitinib. The CDR3 nucleotides are TGTGCCAGCAGCCCGTTCCAGACAGGCCGGGGCACAGATACGCAGTATTTT. Amino acids: CASSPFQTGRGTDTQYF.